The clone carrying this TCR beta chain was found many times. What it recognizes is unknown. TCRdb itself ran the 5' RACE reads through MiXCR, one entry per CDR3 protein. The sample gives around 150,000 distinct CDR3 sequences, 11% of which show up once; almost 30% is in the top ten. The data derive from a study of CD8 T cells in ankylosing spondylitis. Study-level points and caveats: Ankylosing spondylitis blood seemed to carry a telltale TCR beta motif made of eight or nine highly homologous variants. Earlier work had already found some motif variants in reactive arthritis synovial fluid and blood.

V was pared by 2 bases and J by 2 bases, with 3 bases of the junction left unmatched. CDR1 and CDR2 from the germline V gene are DFQATT and SNEGSKA (reference sequence). There are 14 residues in the CDR3. The source material was blood, either unsorted or a sorted T cell fraction (not recorded which). This clonotype was sampled from a male donor with ankylosing spondylitis or in good health (not recorded which). The V call is TRBV20-1, the J call TRBJ2-7; 10 bases line up with TRBD1. The CDR3, as DNA: TGCAGTGCTAGAAAGGGACAGGGGACCTACGAGCAGTACTTC. Amino acid sequence: CSARKGQGTYEQYF.